The clone carrying this TCR beta chain has a single count. This entry comes from a study of shared clonotypes between healthy human individuals. Measured with immunoSEQ multiplex PCR; TCRdb has only the in-frame clones, and not every one. The table shows about 2,200,000 clones, with under 95% occurring only once. There are 14 residues in the CDR3. CDR1 and CDR2 (germline): MNHEY, SMNVEV (reference sequence). The V gene lost 6 bases and the J gene lost 7 bases, with 16 bases spanning the gap. Terminally differentiated effector memory CD45RA+ cells were left out of the naive CD8 fraction, which was CD45RO-negative and positively selected for CCR7.

What was sequenced was naive CD8+ T cells from PBMCs. V and J are TRBV27 and TRBJ2-1; maybe TRBD2 (6 bases). The clonotype comes from a man between 18 and 29 years old in good health. Some clones in this sample may be carry-over from other donors' samples. Here the CDR3 DNA reads TGTGCCAGCAGGGGAGGCACAGCCTTTAATGAGCAGTTCTTC. It encodes CASRGGTAFNEQFF.